This entry concerns a single TCR beta chain. TCRdb used MiXCR to reprocess the 5' RACE reads, holding one entry per CDR3 protein. The sample includes roughly 48,000 distinct CDR3 sequences, roughly 4.5% of them seen just once. This sample was taken from a study of early T cells in non-severe SARS-CoV-2 infection. This receptor was identified in an adult who was a healthcare worker with PCR-confirmed SARS-CoV-2 infection or an uninfected control (not recorded which). The sequenced sample was whole blood.

CDR3 DNA sequence: TGTGCCAGCAGCTTAGGGCCTCAGGGGGCTAGCGGGGAGCTGTTTTTT. It specifies CASSLGPQGASGELFF. The chain joins TRBV7-2 to TRBJ2-2, with TRBD1 matching over 8 bases. Germline V gives CDR1 SGHTA, CDR2 FQGNSA. After removal of 1 base from V and 7 bases from J, the junction contained 8 bases not matched to a gene. The CDR3 has 16 residues.